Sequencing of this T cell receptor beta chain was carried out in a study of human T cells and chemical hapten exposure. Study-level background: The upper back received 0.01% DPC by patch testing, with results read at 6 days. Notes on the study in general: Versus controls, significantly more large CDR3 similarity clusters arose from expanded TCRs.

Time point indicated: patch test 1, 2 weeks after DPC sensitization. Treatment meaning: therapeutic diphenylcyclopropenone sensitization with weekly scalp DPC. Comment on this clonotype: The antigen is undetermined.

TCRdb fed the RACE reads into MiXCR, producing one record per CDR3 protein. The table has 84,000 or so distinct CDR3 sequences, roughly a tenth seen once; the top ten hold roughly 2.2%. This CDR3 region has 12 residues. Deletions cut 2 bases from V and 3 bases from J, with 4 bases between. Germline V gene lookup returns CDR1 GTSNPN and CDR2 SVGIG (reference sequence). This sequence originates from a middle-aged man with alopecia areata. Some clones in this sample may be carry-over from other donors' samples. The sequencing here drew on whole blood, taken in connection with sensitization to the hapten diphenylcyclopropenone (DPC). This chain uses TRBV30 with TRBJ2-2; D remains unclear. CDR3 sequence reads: CAWSRYTGELFF. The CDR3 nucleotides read TGTGCCTGGAGTCGTTACACCGGGGAGCTGTTTTTT.